These T cell receptor beta chains were read from a single sample in a study of T cell changes during pregnancy in multiple sclerosis. Clones were sequenced by immunoSEQ multiplex PCR, and TCRdb holds only the in-frame ones, with some missing. Here the sample spans over 50,000 clones, approximately 87% being singletons. The specimen sequenced was peripheral blood from another person, used as feeder cells. Receptors were obtained from a human donor whose cells served as feeder cells for cultures in a pregnancy study. CDR3s include the opening cysteine and the closing phenylalanine or tryptophan. The order of the fields is J gene, clone size, V gene, CDR3 protein. The size field is filled for only some rows; it gives once, few, many or a size class.

>TRBJ1-1|-|TRBV5-4
CASSGQGVLATEAFF
>TRBJ2-6|-|TRBV29-1
CSTGTGCGGANVLTF
>TRBJ1-1|-|TRBV15
CATPPEAFF
>TRBJ1-1|-|TRBV5-5
CASSVAGTGNTEAFF
>TRBJ1-1|-|TRBV6-1
CASTDTEAFF
>TRBJ2-3|once|TRBV6-6
CASSLGKGDTQYF
>TRBJ1-6|few|TRBV4-3
CASSQAPTTFRALHF
>TRBJ1-2|-|TRBV5-4
CASSRDLYGYTF
>TRBJ1-2|once|TRBV5-4
CASSLGPPGQTWAGYTF
>TRBJ2-5|-|TRBV5-1
CASSFGSRETQYF
>TRBJ1-6|-|TRBV4-2
CASSQDRTTLHF
>TRBJ2-5|-|TRBV5-1
CASSLGAGQETQYF
>TRBJ2-5|-|TRBV19
CASSTSGGETQYF
>TRBJ2-6|-|TRBV2
CASIKGEDTELSGANVLTF
>TRBJ1-6|-|TRBV5-1
CASSLGGGENSPLHF
>TRBJ1-4|-|TRBV7-2
CASSLPGEKLFF
>TRBJ1-1|-|TRBV6-5
CASSKQGADTEAFF
>TRBJ1-3|-|TRBV5-1
CASSLGSFSGNTIYF
>TRBJ1-3|-|TRBV5-1
CASSPGGQDTIYF
>TRBJ1-5|-|TRBV18
CASSPYGGYGQPQHF
>TRBJ1-2|-|TRBV6-4
CASSVRTGEGGYTF
>TRBJ1-5|-|TRBV4-3
CASSQDPAGTPTPQHF
>TRBJ1-3|-|TRBV7-9
CASSFGQPGNTIYF
>TRBJ1-5|-|TRBV19
CASSIKTGVSNQPQHF
>TRBJ1-4|-|TRBV6-5
CASSSSGGLTNEKLFF
>TRBJ2-2|-|TRBV7-3
CASSLKNTGELFF
>TRBJ2-7|-|TRBV18
CASSPPNTGGQQYF
>TRBJ2-7|-|TRBV11-3
CASSFRQPTNRTYEQYF
>TRBJ2-1|-|TRBV5-5
CASSGGQNYNEQFF
>TRBJ2-4|-|TRBV28
CASSPRGAGKNIQYF
>TRBJ2-5|once|TRBV11-3
CASSRGRDNQETQYF
>TRBJ1-1|-|TRBV5-6
CASSLGGQIYTEAFF
>TRBJ1-1|-|TRBV19
CASSMRPANTEAFF
>TRBJ1-1|-|TRBV9
CASSLYRGTEAFF
>TRBJ2-6|-|TRBV7-3
CASSPRYTGANVLTF
>TRBJ1-1|medium-sized|TRBV4-2
CASRLIGGGFEAFF
>TRBJ2-7|-|TRBV5-1
CASSLGGLAGRSSYEQYF
>TRBJ2-2|-|TRBV4-3
CASSQVAANTGELFF
>TRBJ2-2|-|TRBV27
CASGYGRNTGELFF
>TRBJ1-6|few|TRBV5-1
CASSVTGDNSPLHF
>TRBJ1-2|once|TRBV27
CASKSDRGQIYGYTF